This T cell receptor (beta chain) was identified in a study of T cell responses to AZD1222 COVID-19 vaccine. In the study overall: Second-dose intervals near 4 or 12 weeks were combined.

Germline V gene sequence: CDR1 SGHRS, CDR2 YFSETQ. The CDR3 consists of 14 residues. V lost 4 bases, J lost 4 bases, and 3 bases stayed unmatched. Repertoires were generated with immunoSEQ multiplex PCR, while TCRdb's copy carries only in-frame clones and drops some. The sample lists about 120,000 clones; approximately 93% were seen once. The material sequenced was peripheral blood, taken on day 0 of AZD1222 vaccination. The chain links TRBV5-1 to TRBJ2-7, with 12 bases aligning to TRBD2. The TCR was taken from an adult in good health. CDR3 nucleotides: TGCGCCAGCAGCCTGACTAGCGGGAGTTACGAGCAGTACTTC. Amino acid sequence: CASSLTSGSYEQYF.